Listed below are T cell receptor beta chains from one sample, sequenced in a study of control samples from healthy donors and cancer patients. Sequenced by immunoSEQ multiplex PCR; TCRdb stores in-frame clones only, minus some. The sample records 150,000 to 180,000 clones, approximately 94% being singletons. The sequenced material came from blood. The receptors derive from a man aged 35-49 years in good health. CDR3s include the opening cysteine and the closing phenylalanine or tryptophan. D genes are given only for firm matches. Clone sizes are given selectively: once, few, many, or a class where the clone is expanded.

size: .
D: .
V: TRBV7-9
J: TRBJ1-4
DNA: TGTGCCAGCAACTTAAACTCCGGGAAGAATGAAAAACTGTTTTTT
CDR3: CASNLNSGKNEKLFF

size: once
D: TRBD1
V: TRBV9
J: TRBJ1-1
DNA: TGTGCCAGCAGCGTACTGCAGGGGGGGAGCACTGAAGCTTTCTTT
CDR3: CASSVLQGGSTEAFF

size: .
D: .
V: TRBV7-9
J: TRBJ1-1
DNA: TGTGCCAGCAGCTTAGGACAGGAGAACACTGAAGCTTTCTTT
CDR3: CASSLGQENTEAFF

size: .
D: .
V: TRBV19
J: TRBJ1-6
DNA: TGTGCCAGTAGTAAACAGGAGGTAAACTCACCCCTCCACTTT
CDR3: CASSKQEVNSPLHF

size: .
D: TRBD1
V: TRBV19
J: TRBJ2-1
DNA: TGTGCCAGCCGACAGGGGGCGTTTGATGAGCAGTTCTTC
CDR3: CASRQGAFDEQFF

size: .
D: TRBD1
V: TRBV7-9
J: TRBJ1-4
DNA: TGTGCCAGCAACTTGGGGGCAGGGGGCACTAATGAAAAACTGTTTTTT
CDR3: CASNLGAGGTNEKLFF

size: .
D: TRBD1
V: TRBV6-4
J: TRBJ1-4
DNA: TGTGCCAGCAGAGGACCCAATCGGACAGGGATCGAAAAACTGTTTTTT
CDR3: CASRGPNRTGIEKLFF

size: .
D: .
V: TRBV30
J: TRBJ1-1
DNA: TGTGCCTGGAGTGTTCAGTGGGGCACTGAAGCTTTCTTT
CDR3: CAWSVQWGTEAFF

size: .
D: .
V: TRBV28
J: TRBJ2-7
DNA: TGTGCCAGCAGCCACAGGGAGCGGTACTACGAGCAGTACTTC
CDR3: CASSHRERYYEQYF

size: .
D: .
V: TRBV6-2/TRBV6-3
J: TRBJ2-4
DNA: TGTGCCAGCAGTTATGTTGGCGAGGGGTTGGACATTCAGTACTTC
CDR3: CASSYVGEGLDIQYF

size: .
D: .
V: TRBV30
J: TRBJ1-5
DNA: TGTGCCTGGAGCCTGGGCTCCAATCAGCCCCAGCATTTT
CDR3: CAWSLGSNQPQHF

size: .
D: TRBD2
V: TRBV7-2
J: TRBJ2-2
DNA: TGTGCCAGCAGCTTAGCGCAGGCGGGGGGGCTCACCGGGGAGCTGTTTTTT
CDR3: CASSLAQAGGLTGELFF

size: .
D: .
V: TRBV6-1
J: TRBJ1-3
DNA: TGTGCCAGCAGTGATTCCCTAGGCAACACCATATATTTT
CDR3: CASSDSLGNTIYF

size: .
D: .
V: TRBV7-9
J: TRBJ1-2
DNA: TGTGCCAGCAGCTTAATCGGGCCGGGGCCGGAGGGCTACACCTTC
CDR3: CASSLIGPGPEGYTF

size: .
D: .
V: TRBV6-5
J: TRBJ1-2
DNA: TGTGCCAGCAGAGGTTCCTACTACACCTTC
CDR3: CASRGSYYTF

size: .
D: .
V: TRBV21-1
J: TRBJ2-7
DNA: TGTGCCAGCAGCAGGACTAGCGGATGCTACGAGCAGTACTTC
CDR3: CASSRTSGCYEQYF

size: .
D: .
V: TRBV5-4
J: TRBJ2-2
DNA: TGTGCCAGCAGCTTGGAACGGAACACCGGGGAGCTGTTTTTT
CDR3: CASSLERNTGELFF

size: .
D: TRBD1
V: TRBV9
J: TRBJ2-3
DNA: TGTGCCAGCAGCGCACCCCGGGACAGGGACACAGATACGCAGTATTTT
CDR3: CASSAPRDRDTDTQYF

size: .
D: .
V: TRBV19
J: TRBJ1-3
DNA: TGTGCCAGTACCCCGACAGCAGCTAGCTCTGGAAACACCATATATTTT
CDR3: CASTPTAASSGNTIYF

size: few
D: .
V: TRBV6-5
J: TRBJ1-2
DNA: TGTGCCAGCAGAAGGCTACAGGGAATTTGGGGCTACACCTTC
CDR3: CASRRLQGIWGYTF

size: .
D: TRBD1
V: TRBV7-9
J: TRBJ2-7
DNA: TGTGCCAGCAGCCAGGGACAGGGGCCCTACGAGCAGTACTTC
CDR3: CASSQGQGPYEQYF

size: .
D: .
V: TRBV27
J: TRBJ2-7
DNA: TGTGCCAGCAGTTACGGGACCGAGCAGTACTTC
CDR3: CASSYGTEQYF

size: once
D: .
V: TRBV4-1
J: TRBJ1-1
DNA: TGCGCCAGCAGCCAAGGAGTCCCCCGTACGCGAGAGCCTTTCTTT
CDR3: CASSQGVPRTREPFF

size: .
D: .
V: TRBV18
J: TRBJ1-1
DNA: TGTGCCAGCTCACCGCTTGGGCAGTTGAACACTGAAGCTTTCTTT
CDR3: CASSPLGQLNTEAFF

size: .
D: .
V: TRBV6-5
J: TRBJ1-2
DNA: TGTGCCAGCACCGACGGGCTTCGGCGGTATGGCTACACCTTC
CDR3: CASTDGLRRYGYTF